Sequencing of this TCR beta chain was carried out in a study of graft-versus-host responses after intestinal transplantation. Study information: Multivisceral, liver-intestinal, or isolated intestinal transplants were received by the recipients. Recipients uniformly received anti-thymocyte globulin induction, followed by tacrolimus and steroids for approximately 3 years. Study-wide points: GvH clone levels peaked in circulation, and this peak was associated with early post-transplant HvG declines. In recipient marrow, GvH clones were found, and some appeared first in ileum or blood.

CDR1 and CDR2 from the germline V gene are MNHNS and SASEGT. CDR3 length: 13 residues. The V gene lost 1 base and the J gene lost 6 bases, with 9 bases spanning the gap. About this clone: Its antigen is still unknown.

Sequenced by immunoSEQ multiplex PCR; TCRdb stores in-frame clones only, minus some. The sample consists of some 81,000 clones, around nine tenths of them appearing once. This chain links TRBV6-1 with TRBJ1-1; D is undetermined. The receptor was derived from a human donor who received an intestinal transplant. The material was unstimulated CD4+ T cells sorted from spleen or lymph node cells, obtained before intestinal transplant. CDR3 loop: CASSEGGRSEAFF. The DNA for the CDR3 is TGTGCCAGCAGTGAAGGTGGGAGGTCTGAAGCTTTCTTT.